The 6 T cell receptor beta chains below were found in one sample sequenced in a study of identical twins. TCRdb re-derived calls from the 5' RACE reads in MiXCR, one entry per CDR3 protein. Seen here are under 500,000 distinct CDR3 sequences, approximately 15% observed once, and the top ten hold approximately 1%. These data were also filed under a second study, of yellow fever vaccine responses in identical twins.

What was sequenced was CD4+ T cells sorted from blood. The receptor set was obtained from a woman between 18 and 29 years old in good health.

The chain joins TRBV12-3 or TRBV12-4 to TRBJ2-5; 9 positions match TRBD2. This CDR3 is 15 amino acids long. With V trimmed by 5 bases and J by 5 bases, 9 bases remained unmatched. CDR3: CASSLQAGGEETQYF. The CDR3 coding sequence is TGTGCCAGCAGTCTCCAAGCGGGAGGCGAGGAGACCCAGTACTTC.

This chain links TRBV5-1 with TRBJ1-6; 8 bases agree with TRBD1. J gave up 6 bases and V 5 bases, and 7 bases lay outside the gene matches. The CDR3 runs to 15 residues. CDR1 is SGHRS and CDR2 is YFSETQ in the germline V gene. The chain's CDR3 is CASRMTGAFNSPLHF. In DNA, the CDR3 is TGCGCCAGCAGAATGACAGGGGCGTTTAATTCACCCCTCCACTTT.

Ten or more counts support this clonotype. The CDR3 sequence is CASSWANEQFF. CDR3 nucleotide sequence: TGCGCCAGCAGCTGGGCCAATGAGCAGTTCTTC. The chain couples TRBV5-1 to TRBJ2-1; D is uncertain. Germline CDR1 and CDR2: SGHRS and YFSETQ. V shed 3 bases and J shed 6 bases, with 4 bases lying between them. The CDR3 runs to 11 residues.

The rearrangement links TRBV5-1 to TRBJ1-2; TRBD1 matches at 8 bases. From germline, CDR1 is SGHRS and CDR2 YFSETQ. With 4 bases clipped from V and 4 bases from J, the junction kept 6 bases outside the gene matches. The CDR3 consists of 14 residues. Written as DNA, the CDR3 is TGCGCCAGCAGCGCCCGGACAGGGCTCTATGGCTACACCTTC. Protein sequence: CASSARTGLYGYTF.

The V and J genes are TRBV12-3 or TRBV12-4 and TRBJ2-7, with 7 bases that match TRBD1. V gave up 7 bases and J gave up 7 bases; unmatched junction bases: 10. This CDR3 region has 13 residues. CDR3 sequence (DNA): TGTGCCAGCACCGATTCCACAGGGGCTGAGCAGTACTTC. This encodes CASTDSTGAEQYF.

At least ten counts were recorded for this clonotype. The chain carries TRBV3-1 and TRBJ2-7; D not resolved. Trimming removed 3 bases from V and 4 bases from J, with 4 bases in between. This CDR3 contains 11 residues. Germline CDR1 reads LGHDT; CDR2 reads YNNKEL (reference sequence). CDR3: CASSHAYEQYF. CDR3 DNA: TGTGCCAGCAGCCACGCTTACGAGCAGTACTTC.